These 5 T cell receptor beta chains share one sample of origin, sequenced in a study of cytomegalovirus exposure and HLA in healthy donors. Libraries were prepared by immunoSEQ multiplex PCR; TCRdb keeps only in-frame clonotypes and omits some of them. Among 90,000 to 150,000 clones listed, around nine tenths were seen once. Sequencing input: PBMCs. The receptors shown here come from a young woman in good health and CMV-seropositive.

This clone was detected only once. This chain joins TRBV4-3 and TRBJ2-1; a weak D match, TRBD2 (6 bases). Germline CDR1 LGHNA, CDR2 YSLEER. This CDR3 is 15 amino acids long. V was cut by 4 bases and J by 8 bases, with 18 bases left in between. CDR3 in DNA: TGCGCCAGCAGCCCCTCATACCGGGACTTTCATGAGCAGTTCTTC. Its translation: CASSPSYRDFHEQFF.

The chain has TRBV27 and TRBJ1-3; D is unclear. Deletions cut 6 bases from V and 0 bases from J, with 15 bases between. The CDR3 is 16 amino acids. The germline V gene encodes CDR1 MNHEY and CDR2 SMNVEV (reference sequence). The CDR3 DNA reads TGTGCCAGCAGCTACGGAGGGTTTTCCTCTGGAAACACCATATATTTT. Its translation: CASSYGGFSSGNTIYF.

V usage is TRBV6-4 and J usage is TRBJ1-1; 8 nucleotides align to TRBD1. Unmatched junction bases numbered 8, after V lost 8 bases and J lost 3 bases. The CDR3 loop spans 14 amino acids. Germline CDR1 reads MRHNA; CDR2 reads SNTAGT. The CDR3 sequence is CASGQGGGYTEAFF. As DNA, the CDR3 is TGTGCCAGCGGACAGGGAGGTGGATACACTGAAGCTTTCTTT.

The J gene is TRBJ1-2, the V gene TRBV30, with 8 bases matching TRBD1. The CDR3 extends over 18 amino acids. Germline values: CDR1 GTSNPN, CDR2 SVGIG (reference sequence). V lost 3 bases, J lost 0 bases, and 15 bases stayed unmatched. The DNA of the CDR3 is TGTGCCTGGAGGAAGGGCGGGACAGGAGGAAGGTCTAACTATGGCTACACCTTC. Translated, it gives CAWRKGGTGGRSNYGYTF.

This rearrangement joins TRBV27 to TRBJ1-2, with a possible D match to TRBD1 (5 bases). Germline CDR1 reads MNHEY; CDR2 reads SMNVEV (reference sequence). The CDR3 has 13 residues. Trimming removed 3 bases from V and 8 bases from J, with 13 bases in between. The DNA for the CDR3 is TGTGCCAGCAGTTTCTTCTTGACAGAAGGCTACACCTTC. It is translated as CASSFFLTEGYTF.